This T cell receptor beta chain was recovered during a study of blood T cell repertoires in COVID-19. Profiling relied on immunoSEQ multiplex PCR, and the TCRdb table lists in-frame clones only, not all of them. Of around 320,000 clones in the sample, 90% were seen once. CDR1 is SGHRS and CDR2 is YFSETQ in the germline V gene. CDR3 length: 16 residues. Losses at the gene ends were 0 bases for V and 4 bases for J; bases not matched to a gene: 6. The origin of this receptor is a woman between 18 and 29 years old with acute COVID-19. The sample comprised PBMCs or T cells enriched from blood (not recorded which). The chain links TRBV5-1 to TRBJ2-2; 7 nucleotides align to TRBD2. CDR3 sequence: CASSLAAGAGTGELFF. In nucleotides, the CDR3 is TGCGCCAGCAGCTTGGCCGCGGGAGCGGGCACCGGGGAGCTGTTTTTT. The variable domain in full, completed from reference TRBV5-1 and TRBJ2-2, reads KAGVTQTPRYLIKTRGQQVTLSCSPISGHRSVSWYQQTPGQGLQFLFEYFSETQRNKGNFPGRFSGRQFSNSRSEMNVSTLELGDSALYLCASSLAAGAGTGELFFGEGSRLTVL.